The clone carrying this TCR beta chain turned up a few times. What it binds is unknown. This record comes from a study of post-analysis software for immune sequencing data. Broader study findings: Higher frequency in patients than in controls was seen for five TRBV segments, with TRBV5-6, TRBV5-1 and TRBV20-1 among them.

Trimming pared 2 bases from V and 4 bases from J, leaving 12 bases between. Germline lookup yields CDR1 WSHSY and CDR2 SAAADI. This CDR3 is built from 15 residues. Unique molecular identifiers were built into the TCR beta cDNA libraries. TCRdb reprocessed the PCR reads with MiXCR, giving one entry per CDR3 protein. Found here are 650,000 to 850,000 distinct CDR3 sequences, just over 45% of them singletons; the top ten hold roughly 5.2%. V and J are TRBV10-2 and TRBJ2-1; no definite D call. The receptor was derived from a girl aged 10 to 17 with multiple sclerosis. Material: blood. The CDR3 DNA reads TGCGCCAGCAGTGAGCCGGCCCGGAGTTACAATGAGCAGTTCTTC. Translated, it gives CASSEPARSYNEQFF.